These 5 T cell receptor beta chains originate from one sample sequenced in a study of beta chain features in type 1 diabetes. Points from the study as a whole: Shortening that was moderate but significant affected the TCRB CDR3s of Type 1 diabetes patients in all four CD4+ subsets.

As every portion of the isolated RNA was reverse transcribed, the sequencing read expressed TCRB transcripts. Sequencing used immunoSEQ multiplex PCR; TCRdb keeps in-frame clones, though not all of them. The profile shows just under 150,000 clones, approximately 13% of them singletons. These receptors' antigens are unknown. Material for sequencing was central memory CD4+ T cells from blood. The receptors derive from a man between 18 and 35 years old with type 1 diabetes.

Comment on this clone: Compared with germline, one end of the junction differs, possibly owing to a read error. Other DNA sequences in this specimen translate into the identical CDR3. The chain recombines TRBV30 with TRBJ1-6, with a tentative D call TRBD1 (6 bases). Germline assignment: CDR1 GTSNPN and CDR2 SVGIG (reference sequence). This CDR3 spans 14 amino acids. The CDR3 DNA reads TGTGCCTGGAGTGTACAGGGACGTAATTCACCGCTCCACTTT. Protein: CAWSVQGRNSPLHF.

In its sample, this clone was seen a few times. The chain carries TRBV10-3 and TRBJ2-3, with no clear D. Trimming took 6 bases from V and 6 from J, leaving 10 bases between them. Per the germline V gene, CDR1 is ENHRY and CDR2 is SYGVKD. The CDR3 contains 12 residues. The CDR3, as DNA: TGTGCCATCAGCACCCTCGGGGATACGCAGTATTTT. Translation: CAISTLGDTQYF.

This clone was picked up many times. The V call is TRBV27, the J call TRBJ1-6, with D possibly TRBD1 on 5 matching bases. CDR3 length: 18 amino acids. The germline CDR1 and CDR2 sequences are MNHEY and SMNVEV (reference sequence). Trimming removed 0 bases at V and 3 bases at J, with 15 bases between. Written as DNA, the CDR3 is TGTGCCAGCAGTTTATCCACAGCGCGGGGGGACTATAATTCACCCCTCCACTTT. This encodes CASSLSTARGDYNSPLHF.

The chain joins TRBV30 to TRBJ2-7; TRBD2 is a possible D gene (6 bases). Germline V CDR1 and CDR2: GTSNPN, SVGIG (reference sequence). This CDR3 comprises 13 residues. Trimming shortened V by 3 bases and J by 2 bases, and 11 bases separated the two germline ends. CDR3 in DNA: TGTGCCTGGAGGCGCGGGGAGCCCTACGAGCAGTACTTC. It yields the protein CAWRRGEPYEQYF.

This clone was counted between two and nine times. The V and J genes are TRBV2 and TRBJ1-5; D is unclear. Looked up from germline, CDR1 is SNHLY and CDR2 is FYNNEI. CDR3 length equals 13 residues. Trimming left V 5 bases short and J 4 bases short, with 9 bases between. CDR3 sequence reads: CASSPYENQPQHF. DNA of the CDR3: TGTGCCAGCAGTCCATACGAGAATCAGCCCCAGCATTTT.